The clone carrying this T cell receptor beta chain has more than one count but fewer than ten. As yet, its antigen is unknown. The isolated RNA, all of it, was reverse transcribed, so expressed TCRB transcripts were what got sequenced. The average read count of naive, central memory and regulatory T cell samples was approximately 3.5 million. Profiling relied on immunoSEQ multiplex PCR, and the TCRdb table lists in-frame clones only, not all of them. The sample shows more than 550,000 clones, over 11% of them seen only once. The authors obtained over 95% purity in all sorted populations. The data belong to a study of beta chain features in type 1 diabetes. CDR1 is SGHDN and CDR2 is FVKESK in the germline V gene. The CDR3 is 13 residues long. Trimming removed 4 bases at V and 3 bases at J, with 6 bases between. Study outcomes and limitations: At VDJ recombination sites, type 1 diabetes patients had fewer insertions and more deleted nucleotides. Healthy donors had naive, central memory and Treg TCRB repertoires that appeared less similar than those seen among patients. Researchers report that Type 1 diabetes patients had moderately but significantly shorter TCRB CDR3s across all four CD4+ subsets.

Specimen: naive CD4+ T cells from blood. The source of this sequence is a man younger than 30 with type 1 diabetes. V usage is TRBV14 and J usage is TRBJ1-4; D gene unclear. The CDR3 sequence: CASSRAANEKLFF. The CDR3 nucleotides are TGTGCCAGCAGCCGGGCGGCTAATGAAAAACTGTTTTTT.